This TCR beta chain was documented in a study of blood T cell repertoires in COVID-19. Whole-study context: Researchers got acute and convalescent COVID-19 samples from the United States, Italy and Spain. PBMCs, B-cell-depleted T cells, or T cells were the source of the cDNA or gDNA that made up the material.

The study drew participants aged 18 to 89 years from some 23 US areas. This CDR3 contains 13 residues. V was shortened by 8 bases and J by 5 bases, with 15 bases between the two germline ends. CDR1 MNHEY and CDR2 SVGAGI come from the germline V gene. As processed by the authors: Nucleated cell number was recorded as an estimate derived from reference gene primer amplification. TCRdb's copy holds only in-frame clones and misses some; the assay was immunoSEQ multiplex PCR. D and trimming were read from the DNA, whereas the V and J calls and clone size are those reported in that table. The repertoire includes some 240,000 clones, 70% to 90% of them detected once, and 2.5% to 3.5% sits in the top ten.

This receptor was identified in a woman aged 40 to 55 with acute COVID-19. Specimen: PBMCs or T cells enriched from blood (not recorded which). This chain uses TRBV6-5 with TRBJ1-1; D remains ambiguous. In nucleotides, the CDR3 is TGTGCCAGCCAGTTAAAGGAGGGAACTGAAGCTTTCTTT. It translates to CASQLKEGTEAFF.